These 21 T cell receptor beta chains share one sample of origin, sequenced in a study of cytomegalovirus exposure and HLA in healthy donors. PCR primers comprised 60 Vbeta and 13 Jbeta primers. Assay used: immunoSEQ multiplex PCR; TCRdb lists only in-frame clones, some missing. The profile shows 110,000 or so clones, roughly 80% of them singletons. Sequenced sample: PBMCs. The receptors were sampled from a man aged 50 or older in good health and CMV-seropositive.

V gene TRBV4-3 combines with J gene TRBJ2-1; TRBD1 agrees at 7 bases. This CDR3 has 15 amino acids. J gave up 6 bases and V 3 bases, and 8 bases lay outside the gene matches. Germline CDR1 and CDR2: LGHNA and YSLEER. The CDR3 coding sequence is TGCGCCAGCAGCCAGGGACAGACCCCCGGCAATGAGCAGTTCTTC. Protein: CASSQGQTPGNEQFF.

The chain uses TRBV6-5 and TRBJ2-7, with 7 bases lining up with TRBD1. The V segment lost 7 bases and the J segment 3 bases; nucleotides outside the gene matches: 6. CDR1 is MNHEY and CDR2 is SVGAGI in the germline V gene. CDR3 length equals 13 residues. The DNA of the CDR3 is TGTGCCAGCACCCCGGGACAGAGCTACGAGCAGTACTTC. This gives the protein CASTPGQSYEQYF.

The chain has TRBV5-1 and TRBJ2-5; 8 bases line up with TRBD1. The germline V gene encodes CDR1 SGHRS and CDR2 YFSETQ. The CDR3 sequence is 16 residues long. Trimming removed 2 bases from V and 2 bases from J; junction bases left unmatched: 8. The CDR3 loop reads CASSFAGTGGQETQYF. CDR3 DNA: TGCGCCAGCAGCTTCGCCGGGACAGGCGGTCAAGAGACCCAGTACTTC. Complete variable domain (other parts from reference TRBV5-1 and TRBJ2-5): KAGVTQTPRYLIKTRGQQVTLSCSPISGHRSVSWYQQTPGQGLQFLFEYFSETQRNKGNFPGRFSGRQFSNSRSEMNVSTLELGDSALYLCASSFAGTGGQETQYFGPGTRLLVL.

The CDR3 DNA reads TGTGCCAGCAGCCTGAGGGCAATGAACACTGAAGCTTTCTTT. Amino acid sequence: CASSLRAMNTEAFF. The chain recombines TRBV7-8 with TRBJ1-1; D is unresolved. CDR3 length equals 14 residues. Trimming pared 5 bases from V and 0 bases from J, leaving 10 bases between. Looked up from germline, CDR1 is SGHVS and CDR2 is FQNEAQ.

This chain connects TRBV7-8 to TRBJ1-6; no definite D call. Trimming removed 5 bases at V and 0 bases at J, with 14 bases between. Germline-derived CDR1 and CDR2 are SGHVS and FQNEAQ. The CDR3 is made up of 17 amino acids. The CDR3 spells CASSAYRLSSYNSPLHF. CDR3 nucleotide sequence: TGTGCCAGCAGCGCCTACCGACTGAGCTCCTATAATTCACCCCTCCACTTT.

In this sample, this clone turned up a few times. V is TRBV5-1 and J is TRBJ1-2; unclear D gene. V lost 3 bases, J lost 1 base, and 10 bases lay in between. Per the germline V gene, CDR1 is SGHRS and CDR2 is YFSETQ. The CDR3 extends over 14 amino acids. The CDR3 sequence: CASSYSGDNYGYTF. The CDR3 nucleotides read TGCGCCAGCAGCTATAGCGGAGATAACTATGGCTACACCTTC.

This chain joins TRBV5-1 and TRBJ2-5; 7 nucleotides agree with TRBD1. CDR1 and CDR2 (germline): SGHRS, YFSETQ. The V gene end was trimmed by 2 bases and the J gene end by 5 bases; junction bases not matched to a gene: 3. This CDR3 region has 13 residues. This CDR3 reads CASSFRGKETQYF. The CDR3 DNA reads as TGCGCCAGCAGCTTCAGGGGGAAGGAGACCCAGTACTTC.

The V gene is TRBV19, the J gene TRBJ1-1; 7 positions match TRBD1. The V gene end was trimmed by 2 bases and the J gene end by 6 bases; junction bases not matched to a gene: 9. This CDR3 region has 15 residues. CDR1 is LNHDA, CDR2 SQIVND, per germline (reference sequence). The CDR3 region has the DNA TGTGCCAGTAGTATACCCGCGGACAGGAAAGCTGAAGCTTTCTTT. As protein: CASSIPADRKAEAFF.

This chain joins TRBV7-9 and TRBJ2-3, with TRBD2 matching 11 bases. The CDR3 loop spans 16 amino acids. Germline assignment: CDR1 SEHNR and CDR2 FQNEAQ (reference sequence). Germline trimming cut 5 bases from V and 2 bases from J; bases unmatched to any gene: 6. CDR3 in amino acids: CASSSSGRALTDTQYF. CDR3 in DNA: TGTGCCAGCAGCAGTAGCGGGAGGGCCCTCACAGATACGCAGTATTTT.

The chain links TRBV7-9 to TRBJ1-5; tentative D call: TRBD1 (6 bases). The CDR3 extends over 14 amino acids. The V gene's germline CDR1 is SEHNR and CDR2 FQNEAQ (reference sequence). V shed 5 bases and J shed 9 bases, with 17 bases lying between them. CDR3 nucleotide sequence: TGTGCCAGCAGCGACGGACAGCCAGGGAGGCCCCAGCATTTT. Translating gives CASSDGQPGRPQHF. Using reference TRBV7-9 and TRBJ1-5 for the parts outside the CDR3, the full variable domain is DTGVSQNPRHKITKRGQNVTFRCDPISEHNRLYWYRQTLGQGPEFLTYFQNEAQLEKSRLLSDRFSAERPKGSFSTLEIQRTEQGDSAMYLCASSDGQPGRPQHFGDGTRLSIL.

The gene calls are TRBV4-1 and TRBJ1-2; possible D gene TRBD1, 6 bases. Germline V lookup: CDR1 MGHRA, CDR2 YSYEKL. CDR3 length equals 14 residues. Trimming stripped 2 bases from V and 5 bases from J, with 12 bases between. CDR3 DNA sequence: TGCGCCAGCAGCCAATCAACCGGGACATATGGCTACACCTTC. Amino acid sequence: CASSQSTGTYGYTF.

This CDR3 reads CASSLTPGHHEAFF. CDR3 sequence (DNA): TGCGCCAGCAGCTTGACGCCCGGACACCATGAAGCTTTCTTT. This rearrangement joins TRBV5-1 to TRBJ1-1; D possibly corresponds to TRBD1 (5 bases). Germline-derived CDR1 and CDR2 are SGHRS and YFSETQ. The CDR3 consists of 14 residues. V was shortened by 1 base and J by 7 bases, with 14 bases between the two germline ends.

This clone has just one count. CDR3 loop: CASSRGGTDQYNEQFF. As DNA, the CDR3 is TGTGCCAGCAGCCGAGGAGGGACCGACCAGTACAATGAGCAGTTCTTC. The V gene is TRBV5-4, the J gene TRBJ2-1; perhaps TRBD2 as D (6 bases). Trimming shortened V by 4 bases and J by 4 bases, and 18 bases separated the two germline ends. This CDR3 is built from 16 residues. The germline V gene has CDR1 SGHNT and CDR2 YYREEE (reference sequence).

This clone was counted only a few times. The chain has TRBV19 and TRBJ2-2; the match to TRBD2 covers 8 bases. Germline assignment: CDR1 LNHDA and CDR2 SQIVND (reference sequence). With V trimmed by 5 bases and J by 2 bases, 4 bases remained unmatched. The CDR3 runs 15 residues. CDR3 in amino acids: CASSYREGNTGELFF. The CDR3 DNA is TGTGCCAGTAGTTATCGGGAGGGAAACACCGGGGAGCTGTTTTTT. Full variable domain (rest looked up from reference TRBV19 and TRBJ2-2): DGGITQSPKYLFRKEGQNVTLSCEQNLNHDAMYWYRQDPGQGLRLIYYSQIVNDFQKGDIAEGYSVSREKKESFPLTVTSAQKNPTAFYLCASSYREGNTGELFFGEGSRLTVL.

This chain connects TRBV5-8 to TRBJ2-2, with TRBD1 matching over 9 bases. V lost 3 bases, J lost 7 bases, and 4 bases stayed unmatched. This CDR3 is 14 amino acids long. Germline V gene lookup returns CDR1 SGHTS and CDR2 YDEGEE. The CDR3 bases are TGTGCCAGCAGCTCACAGGGGGCCGGCGGGGAGCTGTTTTTT. It is translated as CASSSQGAGGELFF.

V is TRBV18 and J is TRBJ1-1, with D possibly being TRBD1 (5 bases). The germline V and J ends were trimmed by 5 bases and 4 bases, with 14 bases remaining between them. This CDR3 comprises 14 residues. Germline values: CDR1 KGHSH, CDR2 LQKENI. The CDR3 here is CASSGSQGSTEAFF. Here the CDR3 DNA reads TGTGCCAGCTCAGGGTCCCAGGGAAGCACTGAAGCTTTCTTT.

V usage is TRBV18 and J usage is TRBJ1-1; no definite D call. CDR1 is KGHSH and CDR2 is LQKENI in the germline V gene. Trimming pared 6 bases from V and 1 base from J, leaving 3 bases between. This CDR3 comprises 11 residues. The CDR3 loop reads CASSSNTEAFF. CDR3 coding DNA: TGTGCCAGCTCCTCGAACACTGAAGCTTTCTTT.

Only a few counts were recorded for this clone. This chain uses TRBV11-3 with TRBJ1-6; 8 positions match TRBD1. CDR3 length equals 16 residues. Germline loops: CDR1 SGHNT, CDR2 YENEEA. After removal of 5 bases from V and 3 bases from J, the junction contained 6 bases not matched to a gene. CDR3: CASSPLDRDYNSPLHF. The CDR3 DNA follows: TGTGCCAGCAGCCCCCTGGACAGGGACTATAATTCACCCCTCCACTTT.

The chain is built from TRBV25-1 and TRBJ2-1; no clear D. Trimming shortened V by 5 bases and J by 1 base, and 9 bases separated the two germline ends. CDR1 MGHDK and CDR2 SYGVNS come from the germline V gene. This CDR3 has 14 amino acids. The CDR3 loop is CASSRAGSYNEQFF. The CDR3 DNA follows: TGTGCCAGCAGTCGCGCAGGTTCCTACAATGAGCAGTTCTTC.

This chain links TRBV29-1 with TRBJ2-1, with 9 bases lining up with TRBD1. CDR1 and CDR2 from the germline V gene are SQVTM and ANQGSEA. The CDR3 has 15 residues. V trimming: 6 bases; J trimming: 0 bases; junction bases outside the gene matches: 6. The CDR3 DNA reads TGCAGCGTCCTGACAGGGGGGACCTCCTACAATGAGCAGTTCTTC. Protein product: CSVLTGGTSYNEQFF.

This chain links TRBV18 with TRBJ1-2, with TRBD1 matching 12 bases. V shed 4 bases and J 4 bases; nucleotides not matched to a gene: 1. This CDR3 spans 14 amino acids. Germline V gives CDR1 KGHSH, CDR2 LQKENI. The CDR3 spells CASSQGQGAYGYTF. The DNA for the CDR3 is TGTGCCAGCTCACAGGGACAGGGGGCCTATGGCTACACCTTC.